A selection of T cell receptor beta chains follows, all from one sample in a study of shared clonotypes between healthy human individuals. Generated by immunoSEQ multiplex PCR, the TCRdb table keeps only in-frame clones and is missing some. The sample consists of roughly 700,000 clones, 74% of them appearing once. Sample: memory CD4+ T cells sorted from blood. These TCRs come from a woman aged 30 to 39 in good health. CDR3s include the opening cysteine and the closing phenylalanine or tryptophan. D genes are given only for firm matches.

-	TRBV5-4	TRBJ2-3	CASSLGGKASDTQYF
TRBD2	TRBV15	TRBJ2-1	CATSRAPGVAGYNEQFF
TRBD2	TRBV28	TRBJ2-7	CASRGTSGDSYEQYF
-	TRBV19	TRBJ2-3	CASSRASADTQYF
TRBD2	TRBV6-4	TRBJ2-2	CASSDGRANTGELFF
-	TRBV6-5	TRBJ1-2	CASSYSTGLGYGYTF
-	TRBV2	TRBJ2-7	CASSDKTSEQYF
-	TRBV5-1	TRBJ1-1	CASSKDPGGNTEAFF
-	TRBV5-1	TRBJ1-1	CASSQAGYTEAFF
TRBD1	TRBV7-9	TRBJ2-3	CASSATGTGTDTQYF
-	TRBV7-8	TRBJ2-3	CASSYPRGGSTDTQYF
-	TRBV5-1	TRBJ2-3	CASSFEDTQYF
-	TRBV11-2	TRBJ2-1	CASSLDYLALSPQYNEQFF
-	TRBV2	TRBJ1-4	CASSVATLHSEKLFF
-	TRBV25-1	TRBJ2-7	CASSHRVEQYF
TRBD1	TRBV19	TRBJ1-2	CASKEAQGALGYGYTF
-	TRBV19	TRBJ2-5	CASSIGLAADQETQYF
-	TRBV5-5	TRBJ2-2	CASSLSHGANTGELFF
TRBD2	TRBV7-3	TRBJ2-2	CASSALAGAGTGELFF
-	TRBV4-2	TRBJ1-1	CASSQDGKGSAFF
-	TRBV7-9	TRBJ2-1	CASSLASRGEQFF
TRBD2	TRBV7-2	TRBJ2-5	CASSLRLAGLVETQYF
-	TRBV18	TRBJ2-2	CASSRMSQGNTGELFF
-	TRBV21-1	TRBJ2-7	CASSKGKSFMTTYEQYF
TRBD1	TRBV6-5	TRBJ1-4	CASSFGTGEWEKLFF
-	TRBV21-1	TRBJ2-1	CASSKTGGSYNEQFF
TRBD1	TRBV5-1	TRBJ2-2	CASSLGLVRTGYTGELFF
-	TRBV7-2	TRBJ2-7	CASSPRRDYEQYF
TRBD2	TRBV5-4	TRBJ2-3	CASSLWASGSTDTQYF
-	TRBV7-8	TRBJ1-2	CASSTRDRNNYGYTF
-	TRBV28	TRBJ1-5	CASSLGARPDQPQHF
-	TRBV9	TRBJ2-1	CASSVAEGGEQFF
-	TRBV6-5	TRBJ2-3	CASSYSRRTDTQYF
-	TRBV4-1	TRBJ2-3	CASSPLVLSTDTQYF
-	TRBV11-2	TRBJ2-7	CASSLLTGEFGYEQYF
-	TRBV27	TRBJ2-2	CASSLHREQPGELFF
-	TRBV5-1	TRBJ2-1	CASSLGGGARDNEQFF
-	TRBV27	TRBJ2-7	CASSPDPGGYEQYF
-	TRBV20-1	TRBJ2-5	CSAGPGETQYF
-	TRBV4-2	TRBJ1-2	CASSQVKDTTWDGYTF
-	TRBV6-5	TRBJ1-3	CASSYSTSQGNTIYF
-	TRBV5-1	TRBJ2-7	CASSLGELYSAYEQYF
-	TRBV27	TRBJ2-2	CASSRSRDTDVFF
TRBD2	TRBV18	TRBJ2-1	CASSPNLRTGTSGRNDEQFF
-	TRBV14	TRBJ2-5	CASSQRGRETQYF
-	TRBV6-1	TRBJ2-7	CASSEQGNEQYF
TRBD1	TRBV18	TRBJ2-7	CASSLYTGERSYEQYF
-	TRBV4-2	TRBJ1-2	CASSQDAGTPLYGYTF
TRBD1	TRBV25-1	TRBJ2-2	CASSGFQGQGTTGELFF
-	TRBV18	TRBJ2-5	CASSPRGVETQYF
TRBD2	TRBV6-5	TRBJ2-7	CASSSAGATYEQYF
TRBD2	TRBV7-2	TRBJ2-1	CASSLRTSGTNNEQFF
-	TRBV5-1	TRBJ2-6	CASSLGFGESANVLTF
TRBD1	TRBV2	TRBJ1-5	CASRLTGVSNQPQHF
TRBD1	TRBV10-2	TRBJ2-7	CASSSLDRGHHEQYF
-	TRBV29-1	TRBJ1-1	CSVRDTEAFF
-	TRBV30	TRBJ2-7	CAWSVSLQRFRF
TRBD2	TRBV11-2	TRBJ2-5	CASSRGTSGSETQYF